The 22 T cell receptor beta chains presented below share a single source sample, sequenced in a study of low-dose radiotherapy and immunotherapy resistance in tumors. Specified time point: before trial treatment. TRAV- and TRBV-specific primers primed first-strand cDNA, covering alpha and beta chains. TCR amplification ran roughly 20 PCR cycles using constant-region and V-primer adapter primers. TCRdb fed the reads into MiXCR, producing one record per CDR3 protein. The table lists roughly 60,000 distinct CDR3 sequences, approximately 25% of them singletons. Sequenced material: PBMCs, taken before treatment. The origin of the receptors is a male donor with prostate cancer.

This clonotype was detected only a few times. The chain carries TRBV7-9 and TRBJ2-5, with D possibly being TRBD1 (6 bases). V was trimmed by 4 bases and J by 1 base, leaving 10 bases between them. CDR1 and CDR2 (germline): SEHNR, FQNEAQ (reference sequence). The CDR3 extends over 14 amino acids. CDR3 in amino acids: CASSSKGVQETQYF. CDR3 DNA: TGTGCCAGCAGCTCGAAGGGGGTCCAAGAGACCCAGTACTTC.

J is TRBJ2-1 and V is TRBV6-2 or TRBV6-3, with D perhaps TRBD1 or TRBD2 (6 bases each). CDR1 MNHEY and CDR2 SVGEGT come from the germline V gene. The CDR3 has 13 residues. The V end lost 6 bases, the J end lost 6 bases, and 12 bases lay between the germline ends. CDR3 amino acids: CASSQGTFNEQFF. CDR3 sequence (DNA): TGTGCCAGCAGCCAGGGGACTTTCAATGAGCAGTTCTTC.

This clonotype came up many times. The chain uses TRBV27 and TRBJ2-7; no definite D call. Trimming removed 1 base from V and 2 bases from J, with 9 bases in between. CDR3 length: 14 amino acids. In germline, CDR1 is MNHEY, CDR2 SMNVEV (reference sequence). This CDR3 reads CASSLLGFTYEQYF. The CDR3, as DNA: TGTGCCAGCAGTTTATTGGGCTTTACCTACGAGCAGTACTTC.

This clonotype was detected many times. V usage is TRBV10-3 and J usage is TRBJ1-1; TRBD1 is a possible D gene (6 bases). This CDR3 region has 17 residues. The V end was cut by 0 bases, the J end by 6 bases, with 20 bases between. CDR1 is ENHRY, CDR2 SYGVKD, per germline. The CDR3 sequence is CAISESVAVGGGAEAFF. The CDR3 DNA sequence: TGTGCCATCAGTGAGTCGGTCGCAGTAGGGGGGGGGGCTGAAGCTTTCTTT.

The CDR3 DNA is TGCAGCGTTGTACAGGGGGCGAGAGACTCTGGAAACACCATATATTTT. As protein: CSVVQGARDSGNTIYF. This chain links TRBV29-1 with TRBJ1-3; 9 nucleotides match TRBD1. The CDR3 consists of 16 residues. The germline V gene has CDR1 SQVTM and CDR2 ANQGSEA. V lost 4 bases and J lost 0; bases outside the gene matches: 7.

This clonotype was observed many times. The junction departs from germline at one end; a sequencing error may be responsible. The chain is built from TRBV7-8 and TRBJ1-5; D not certain. Germline CDR1 is SGHVS and CDR2 is FQNEAQ. This CDR3 is 13 amino acids long. CDR3 sequence: CASTLGREQPQHF. CDR3 in DNA: TGTGCCAGCACCTTAGGCCGGGAACAACCCCAGCATTTT.

This clonotype was counted at least ten times. The gene calls are TRBV20-1 and TRBJ2-7, with 10 bases aligning to TRBD2. V shed 6 bases and J 5 bases; nucleotides not matched to a gene: 10. The CDR3 runs to 14 residues. CDR1 and CDR2 from the germline V gene are DFQATT and SNEGSKA (reference sequence). The CDR3 reads CSAEASGRGNEQYF. The DNA for the CDR3 is TGCAGTGCCGAGGCTAGCGGGAGAGGAAACGAGCAGTACTTC.

This clonotype has ten or more counts. The junction does not match germline at one end; this may be a read error. This chain links TRBV20-1 with TRBJ2-3; D is perhaps TRBD2 (6 bases). This CDR3 region has 15 residues. CDR1 is DFQATT, CDR2 SNEGSKA, per germline (reference sequence). CDR3 nucleotide sequence: TGCAGTTCTAGACGTCGGGGGAGTGGAACAGATACGCAGTATTTT. As protein: CSSRRRGSGTDTQYF.

This clonotype was recorded many times. This rearrangement joins TRBV5-1 to TRBJ2-1, with D maybe TRBD2 (5 bases). Germline-derived CDR1 and CDR2 are SGHRS and YFSETQ. V lost 2 bases, J lost 0 bases, and 9 bases lay in between. The CDR3 sequence is 15 residues long. CDR3 protein: CASSFERSSYNEQFF. CDR3 nucleotides: TGCGCCAGCAGCTTTGAGCGGAGCTCCTACAATGAGCAGTTCTTC.

The CDR3 here is CASSGGTGGVPEQYF. The CDR3 DNA follows: TGCGCCAGCAGCGGCGGGACAGGGGGAGTTCCCGAGCAGTACTTC. The chain joins TRBV5-1 to TRBJ2-7, with TRBD1 matching over 11 bases. The CDR3 is 15 residues long. The germline V gene has CDR1 SGHRS and CDR2 YFSETQ. The J segment lost 6 bases and the V segment lost 4 bases, leaving 9 bases of the junction unmatched.

There are a few counts of this clonotype. V gene TRBV27 combines with J gene TRBJ2-1; no definite D call. The germline V gene has CDR1 MNHEY and CDR2 SMNVEV (reference sequence). The CDR3 is 12 amino acids. Trimming took off 5 bases at V and 6 bases at J, with 8 bases between the two ends. The DNA of the CDR3 is TGTGCCAGCAGTGTTCTAGGCAATGAGCAGTTCTTC. It is translated as CASSVLGNEQFF.

Comments on this clonotype: A read error likely explains this, since a far larger clone differs by one base. The chain combines TRBV26 with TRBJ2-1; the table gives TRBD2 as D, unverified against the DNA. TRBV26 is noted as a pseudogene. The CDR3 runs to 12 residues. CDR3 nucleotides: TGTGCCGAAGCGGGGATTGTCAATGAGCAGTTCTTC. This encodes CAEAGIVNEQFF.

To note about this clonotype: Given a far larger clone just one base away, this is likely a sequencing read error. This rearrangement joins TRBV6-2 or TRBV6-3 to TRBJ2-7, with D perhaps matching TRBD1 (6 bases). This CDR3 spans 15 amino acids. Per the germline V gene, CDR1 is MNHEY and CDR2 is SVGEGT. Trimming removed 5 bases from V and 7 bases from J, with 21 bases in between. The CDR3 sequence: CASSELTGTYNEQYF. The CDR3 nucleotides are TGTGCCAGCAGTGAGCTGACAGGCACCTACAATGAGCAGTACTTC.

This clonotype was observed at least ten times. This chain joins TRBV10-1 and TRBJ2-3, with 8 nucleotides matching TRBD1. The CDR3 runs to 13 residues. Germline V gives CDR1 WNHNN, CDR2 SYGVQD (reference sequence). The junction had 3 bases not matched to a gene; V was cut back by 4 bases and J by 6 bases. CDR3 amino acids: CASSGRGRDTQYF. CDR3 coding DNA: TGCGCCAGCAGTGGCAGGGGGCGGGATACGCAGTATTTT.

This clonotype was found many times. The genes are TRBV29-1 and TRBJ2-7; D is possibly TRBD1 (6 bases). V lost 0 bases to trimming and J lost 5 bases, with 26 bases between them. Germline V gene data show CDR1 as SQVTM and CDR2 as ANQGSEA. The CDR3 is made up of 18 amino acids. Here the CDR3 DNA reads TGCAGCGTTGAAGAGAGAAGACCCCGGGACACAGTTGACCACGAGCAGTACTTC. Its protein is CSVEERRPRDTVDHEQYF.

V and J are TRBV28 and TRBJ1-1; no definite D call. CDR1 MDHEN and CDR2 SYDVKM come from the germline V gene. The CDR3 length is 18 residues. Between the trimmed V and J ends, which lost 3 bases and 0 bases, there was a span of 20 bases. The CDR3 nucleotides read TGTGCCAGCAGTTTTCACAGCACATACGAGGAGTTGAACACTGAAGCTTTCTTT. Its protein product is CASSFHSTYEELNTEAFF.

This clonotype was observed many times. The rearrangement uses TRBV2 and TRBJ1-5; a possible D gene is TRBD1 (5 bases). The V end was cut by 6 bases, the J end by 1 base, with 7 bases between. CDR1 SNHLY and CDR2 FYNNEI come from the germline V gene. The CDR3 totals 13 residues. The CDR3 loop reads CASSGGSNQPQHF. CDR3 bases: TGTGCCAGCAGCGGGGGAAGCAATCAGCCCCAGCATTTT.

This clonotype was found a few times. V usage is TRBV30 and J usage is TRBJ2-7; no reliable D call. Germline-derived CDR1 and CDR2 are GTSNPN and SVGIG (reference sequence). The CDR3 runs 12 residues. With 2 bases removed from V and 5 bases from J, the gap between germline ends came to 10 bases. As DNA, the CDR3 is TGTGCCTGGAGTCCCTTGAACCACGAGCAGTACTTC. Its translation: CAWSPLNHEQYF. Supplemented by reference TRBV30 and TRBJ2-7, the full variable domain reads SQTIHQWPATLVQPVGSPLSLECTVEGTSNPNLYWYRQAAGRGLQLLFYSVGIGQISSEVPQNLSASRPQDRQFILSSKKLLLSDSGFYLCAWSPLNHEQYFGPGTRLTVT.

This clonotype was counted many times. This sequence joins TRBV29-1 and TRBJ1-1; a possible D gene is TRBD1 (6 bases). V lost 3 bases, J lost 5 bases, and 13 bases lay in between. There are 13 residues in the CDR3. Per the germline V gene, CDR1 is SQVTM and CDR2 is ANQGSEA. The chain's CDR3 is CSVDAGGRTEAFF. CDR3 sequence (DNA): TGCAGCGTTGATGCGGGGGGCAGGACTGAAGCTTTCTTT.

The chain uses TRBV6-1 and TRBJ2-7; TRBD1 is a possible D gene (8 bases). Between the trimmed V and J ends, which lost 6 bases and 4 bases, there was a span of 16 bases. Germline V lookup: CDR1 MNHNS, CDR2 SASEGT. This CDR3 comprises 14 residues. CDR3 in DNA: TGTGCCAGCAGACTCAACAGGGGGGGGTACGAGCAGTACTTC. Translating gives CASRLNRGGYEQYF.

At least ten counts were recorded for this clonotype. The genes are TRBV6-2 or TRBV6-3 and TRBJ2-7, with TRBD1 matching over 9 bases. The germline V gene has CDR1 MNHEY and CDR2 SVGEGT. V was clipped by 0 bases and J by 3 bases; unmatched bases: 6. This CDR3 comprises 16 residues. The CDR3 DNA reads as TGTGCCAGCAGTTACTCGTGGGACAGGGTGGGCTACGAGCAGTACTTC. Translating it yields CASSYSWDRVGYEQYF.

This clonotype was observed at least ten times. The chain uses TRBV5-1 and TRBJ2-5, with D perhaps matching TRBD1 or TRBD2 (5 bases each). The germline CDR1 and CDR2 sequences are SGHRS and YFSETQ. The CDR3 totals 15 residues. Trimming removed 5 bases at V and 4 bases at J, with 18 bases between. The CDR3 sequence is CASSERGALGETQYF. As DNA, the CDR3 is TGCGCCAGCAGTGAGAGGGGAGCTCTAGGAGAGACCCAGTACTTC.